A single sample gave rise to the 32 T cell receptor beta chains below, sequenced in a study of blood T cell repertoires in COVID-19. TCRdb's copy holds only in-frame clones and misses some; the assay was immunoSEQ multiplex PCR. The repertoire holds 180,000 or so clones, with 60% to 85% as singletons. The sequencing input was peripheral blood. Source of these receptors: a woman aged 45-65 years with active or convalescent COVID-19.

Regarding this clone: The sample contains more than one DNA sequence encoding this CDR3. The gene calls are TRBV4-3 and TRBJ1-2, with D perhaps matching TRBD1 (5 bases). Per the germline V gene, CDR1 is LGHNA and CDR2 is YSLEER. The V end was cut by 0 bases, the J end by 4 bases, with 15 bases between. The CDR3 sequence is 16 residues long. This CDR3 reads CASSQDRVGAGYGYTF. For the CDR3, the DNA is TGCGCCAGCAGCCAAGATCGGGTAGGGGCTGGCTATGGCTACACCTTC.

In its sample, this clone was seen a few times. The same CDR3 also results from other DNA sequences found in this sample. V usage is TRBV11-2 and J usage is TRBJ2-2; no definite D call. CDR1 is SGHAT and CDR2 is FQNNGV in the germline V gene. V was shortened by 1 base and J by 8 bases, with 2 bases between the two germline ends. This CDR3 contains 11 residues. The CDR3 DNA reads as TGTGCCAGCAGCTTAGCTGGGGAGCTGTTTTTT. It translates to CASSLAGELFF.

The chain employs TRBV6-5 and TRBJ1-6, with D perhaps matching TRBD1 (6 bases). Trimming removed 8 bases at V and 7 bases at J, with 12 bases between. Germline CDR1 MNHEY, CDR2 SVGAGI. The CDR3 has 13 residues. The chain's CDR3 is CASAGQRNSPLHF. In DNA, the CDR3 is TGTGCCAGCGCCGGACAGCGGAATTCACCCCTCCACTTT.

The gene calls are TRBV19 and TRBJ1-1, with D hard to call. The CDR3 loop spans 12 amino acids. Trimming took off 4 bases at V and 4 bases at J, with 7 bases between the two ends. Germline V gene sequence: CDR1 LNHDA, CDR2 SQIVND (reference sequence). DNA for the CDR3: TGTGCCAGTAGTACCCATAGCACTGAAGCTTTCTTT. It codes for CASSTHSTEAFF.

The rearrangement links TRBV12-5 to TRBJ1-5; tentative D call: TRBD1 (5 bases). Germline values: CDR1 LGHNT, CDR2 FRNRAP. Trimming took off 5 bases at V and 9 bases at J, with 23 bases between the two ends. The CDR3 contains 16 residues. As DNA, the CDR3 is TGTGCTAGTGGTCTTCGCTTGGGCGCTCAGGGAACGCCCCAGCATTTT. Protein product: CASGLRLGAQGTPQHF.

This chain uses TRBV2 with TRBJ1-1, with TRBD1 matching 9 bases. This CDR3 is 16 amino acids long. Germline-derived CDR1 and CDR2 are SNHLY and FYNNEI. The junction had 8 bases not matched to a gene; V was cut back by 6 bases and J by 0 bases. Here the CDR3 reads CASSVDRGRMNTEAFF. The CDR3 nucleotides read TGTGCCAGCAGCGTGGACAGGGGAAGAATGAACACTGAAGCTTTCTTT.

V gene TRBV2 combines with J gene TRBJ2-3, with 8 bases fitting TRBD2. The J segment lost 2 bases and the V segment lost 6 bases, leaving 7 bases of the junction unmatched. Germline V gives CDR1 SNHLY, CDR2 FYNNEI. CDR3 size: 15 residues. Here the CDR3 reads CASRDREGPTDTQYF. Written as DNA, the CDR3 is TGTGCCAGCAGGGATCGGGAGGGCCCCACAGATACGCAGTATTTT. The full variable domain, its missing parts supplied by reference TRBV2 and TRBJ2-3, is EPEVTQTPSHQVTQMGQEVILRCVPISNHLYFYWYRQILGQKVEFLVSFYNNEISEKSEIFDDQFSVERPDGSNFTLKIRSTKLEDSAMYFCASRDREGPTDTQYFGPGTRLTVL.

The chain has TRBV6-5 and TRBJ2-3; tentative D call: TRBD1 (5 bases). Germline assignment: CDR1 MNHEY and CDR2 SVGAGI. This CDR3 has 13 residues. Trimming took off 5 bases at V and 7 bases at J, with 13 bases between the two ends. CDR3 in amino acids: CASSRQLANTQYF. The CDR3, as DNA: TGTGCCAGCAGTCGACAGTTGGCTAATACGCAGTATTTT.

CDR3 loop: CASSYRDRSSYGYTF. In nucleotides, the CDR3 is TGTGCCAGCAGCTACCGGGACAGATCCTCCTATGGCTACACCTTC. This chain links TRBV5-8 with TRBJ1-2; 7 bases fit TRBD1. The CDR3 has 15 amino acids. V shed 3 bases, J shed 4 bases, and the junction held 9 bases outside the gene matches. Germline CDR1 reads SGHTS; CDR2 reads YDEGEE.

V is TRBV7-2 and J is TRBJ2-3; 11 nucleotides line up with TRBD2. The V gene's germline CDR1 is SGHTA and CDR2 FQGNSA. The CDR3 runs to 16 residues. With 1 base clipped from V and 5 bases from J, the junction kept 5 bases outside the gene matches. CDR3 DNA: TGTGCCAGCAGCTTAGGTAGCGGGAGGGCCAGAGATACGCAGTATTTT. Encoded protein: CASSLGSGRARDTQYF.

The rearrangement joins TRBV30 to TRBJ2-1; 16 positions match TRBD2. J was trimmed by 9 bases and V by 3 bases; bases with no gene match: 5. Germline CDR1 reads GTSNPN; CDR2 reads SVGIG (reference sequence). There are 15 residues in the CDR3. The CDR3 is CAWRAGLAGGVEQFF. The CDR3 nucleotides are TGTGCCTGGAGGGCGGGACTAGCGGGAGGGGTTGAGCAGTTCTTC. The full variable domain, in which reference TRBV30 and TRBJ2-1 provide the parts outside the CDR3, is SQTIHQWPATLVQPVGSPLSLECTVEGTSNPNLYWYRQAAGRGLQLLFYSVGIGQISSEVPQNLSASRPQDRQFILSSKKLLLSDSGFYLCAWRAGLAGGVEQFFGPGTRLTVL.

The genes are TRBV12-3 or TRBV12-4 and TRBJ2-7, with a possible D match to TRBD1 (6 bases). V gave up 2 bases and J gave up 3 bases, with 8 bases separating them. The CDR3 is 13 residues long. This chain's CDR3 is CASSLIRGYEQYF. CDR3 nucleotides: TGTGCCAGCAGTTTAATCAGGGGCTACGAGCAGTACTTC.

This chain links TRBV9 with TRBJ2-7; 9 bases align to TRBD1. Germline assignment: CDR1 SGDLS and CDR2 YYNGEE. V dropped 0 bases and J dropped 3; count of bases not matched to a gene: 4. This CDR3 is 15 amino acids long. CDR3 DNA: TGTGCCAGCAGCGTAGAACCGGGACAGGGCTACGAGCAGTACTTC. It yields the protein CASSVEPGQGYEQYF.

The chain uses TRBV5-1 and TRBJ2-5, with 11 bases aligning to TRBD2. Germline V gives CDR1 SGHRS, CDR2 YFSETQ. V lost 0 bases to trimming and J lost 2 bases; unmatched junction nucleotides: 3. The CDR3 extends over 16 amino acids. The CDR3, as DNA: TGCGCCAGCAGCTTGGCTAGCGGGGGGACACAAGAGACCCAGTACTTC. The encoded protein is CASSLASGGTQETQYF.

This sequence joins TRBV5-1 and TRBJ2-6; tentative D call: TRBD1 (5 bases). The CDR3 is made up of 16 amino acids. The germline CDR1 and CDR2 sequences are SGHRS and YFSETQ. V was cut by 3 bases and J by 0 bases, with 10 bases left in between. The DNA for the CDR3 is TGCGCCAGCAGCTCTCAGGGAAACTCTGGGGCCAACGTCCTGACTTTC. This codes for CASSSQGNSGANVLTF.

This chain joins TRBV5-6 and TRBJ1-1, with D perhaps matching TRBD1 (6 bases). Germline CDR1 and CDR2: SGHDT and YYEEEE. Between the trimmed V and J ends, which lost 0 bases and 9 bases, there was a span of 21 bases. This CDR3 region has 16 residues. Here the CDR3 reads CASSLGFLKGVLQAFF. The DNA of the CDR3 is TGTGCCAGCAGCTTGGGTTTCTTGAAGGGGGTTCTCCAAGCTTTCTTT.

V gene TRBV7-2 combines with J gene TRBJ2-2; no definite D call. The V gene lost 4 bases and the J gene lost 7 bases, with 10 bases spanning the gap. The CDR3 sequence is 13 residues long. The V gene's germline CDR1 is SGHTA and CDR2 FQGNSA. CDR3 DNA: TGTGCCAGCAGCTCACGACTTGACGGGGAGCTGTTTTTT. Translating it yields CASSSRLDGELFF.

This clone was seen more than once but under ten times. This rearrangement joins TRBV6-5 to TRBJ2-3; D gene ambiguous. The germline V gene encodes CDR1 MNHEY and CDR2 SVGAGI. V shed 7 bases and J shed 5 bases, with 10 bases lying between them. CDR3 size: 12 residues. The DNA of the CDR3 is TGTGCCAGCATCCTGTCCAGAGATACGCAGTATTTT. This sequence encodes CASILSRDTQYF.

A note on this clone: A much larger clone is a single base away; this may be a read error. The chain's CDR3 is CTSSVELATDTQYF. The CDR3 coding sequence is TGTACCAGCAGCGTAGAACTAGCCACAGATACGCAGTATTTT. This chain uses TRBV9 with TRBJ2-3, with D perhaps TRBD2 (6 bases). The CDR3 contains 14 residues. Germline CDR1 and CDR2: SGDLS and YYNGEE.

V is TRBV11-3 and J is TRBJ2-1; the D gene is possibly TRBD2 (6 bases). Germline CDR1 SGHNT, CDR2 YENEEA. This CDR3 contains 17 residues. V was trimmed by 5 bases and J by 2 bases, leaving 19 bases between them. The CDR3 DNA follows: TGTGCCAGCAGCCGTCTAAAGGGAGGTAGGGCCTACAATGAGCAGTTCTTC. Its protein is CASSRLKGGRAYNEQFF.

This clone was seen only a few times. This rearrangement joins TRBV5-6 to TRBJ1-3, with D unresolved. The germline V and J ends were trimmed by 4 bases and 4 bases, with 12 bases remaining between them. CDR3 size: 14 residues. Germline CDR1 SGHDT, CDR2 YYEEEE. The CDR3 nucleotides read TGTGCCAGCAGCCAACTCTCGATCGGAAACACCATATATTTT. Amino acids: CASSQLSIGNTIYF. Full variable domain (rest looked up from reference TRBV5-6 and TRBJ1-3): DAGVTQSPTHLIKTRGQQVTLRCSPKSGHDTVSWYQQALGQGPQFIFQYYEEEERQRGNFPDRFSGHQFPNYSSELNVNALLLGDSALYLCASSQLSIGNTIYFGEGSWLTVV.

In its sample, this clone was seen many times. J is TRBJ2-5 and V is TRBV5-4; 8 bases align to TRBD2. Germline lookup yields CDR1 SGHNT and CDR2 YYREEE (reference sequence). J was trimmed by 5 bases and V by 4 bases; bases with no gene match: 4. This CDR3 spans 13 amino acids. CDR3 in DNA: TGTGCCAGCAGCGACGGGGGGGGCGAGACCCAGTACTTC. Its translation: CASSDGGGETQYF. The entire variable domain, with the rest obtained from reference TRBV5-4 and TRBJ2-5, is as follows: ETGVTQSPTHLIKTRGQQVTLRCSSQSGHNTVSWYQQALGQGPQFIFQYYREEENGRGNFPPRFSGLQFPNYSSELNVNALELDDSALYLCASSDGGGETQYFGPGTRLLVL.

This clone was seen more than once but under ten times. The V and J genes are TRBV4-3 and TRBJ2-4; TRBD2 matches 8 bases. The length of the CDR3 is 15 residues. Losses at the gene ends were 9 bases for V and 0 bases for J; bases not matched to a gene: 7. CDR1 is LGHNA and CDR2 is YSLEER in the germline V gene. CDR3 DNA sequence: TGCGCCAGTACCACGGGAGGGGTAGCCAAAAACATTCAGTACTTC. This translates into CASTTGGVAKNIQYF.

In DNA, the CDR3 is TGCGCCAGCAGCTTGGCACTAGCGGGGGGGAGTGAGACCCAGTACTTC. Amino acids: CASSLALAGGSETQYF. The chain joins TRBV5-1 to TRBJ2-5, with TRBD2 matching over 13 bases. Per the germline V gene, CDR1 is SGHRS and CDR2 is YFSETQ. The V gene end was trimmed by 0 bases and the J gene end by 5 bases; junction bases not matched to a gene: 4. The CDR3 is 16 amino acids.

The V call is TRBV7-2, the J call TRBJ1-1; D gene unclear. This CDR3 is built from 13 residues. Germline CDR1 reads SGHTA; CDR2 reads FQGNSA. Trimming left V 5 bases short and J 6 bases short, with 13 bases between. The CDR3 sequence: CASSPPPGAEAFF. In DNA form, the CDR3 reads TGTGCCAGCAGCCCACCTCCGGGAGCTGAAGCTTTCTTT.

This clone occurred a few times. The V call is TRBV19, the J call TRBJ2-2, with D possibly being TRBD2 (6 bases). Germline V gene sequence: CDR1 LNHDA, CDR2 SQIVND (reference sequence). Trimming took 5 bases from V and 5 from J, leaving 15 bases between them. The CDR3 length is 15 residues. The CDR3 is CASSPLRDSTGELFF. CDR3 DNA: TGTGCCAGTAGTCCTCTCAGGGACTCGACCGGGGAGCTGTTTTTT.

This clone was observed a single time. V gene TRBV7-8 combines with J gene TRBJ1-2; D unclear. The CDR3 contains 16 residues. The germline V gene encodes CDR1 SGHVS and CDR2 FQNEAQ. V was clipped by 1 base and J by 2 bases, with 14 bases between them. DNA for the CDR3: TGTGCCAGCAGCTTAGGAGTTACTGGCGGGAACTATGGCTACACCTTC. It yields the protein CASSLGVTGGNYGYTF.

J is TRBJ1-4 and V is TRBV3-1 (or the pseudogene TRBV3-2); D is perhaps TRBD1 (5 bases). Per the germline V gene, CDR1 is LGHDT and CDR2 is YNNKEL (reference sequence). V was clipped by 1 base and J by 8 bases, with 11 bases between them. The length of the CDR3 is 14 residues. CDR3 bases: TGTGCCAGCAGCCAAGTCCAGGGTGAGGAAAAACTGTTTTTT. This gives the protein CASSQVQGEEKLFF.

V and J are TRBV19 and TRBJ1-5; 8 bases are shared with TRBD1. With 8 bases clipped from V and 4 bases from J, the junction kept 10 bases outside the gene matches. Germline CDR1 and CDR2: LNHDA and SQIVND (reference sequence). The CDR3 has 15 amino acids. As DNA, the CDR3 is TGTGCCAGTTGGGACGGACAGGGCCTTAATCAGCCCCAGCATTTT. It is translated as CASWDGQGLNQPQHF.

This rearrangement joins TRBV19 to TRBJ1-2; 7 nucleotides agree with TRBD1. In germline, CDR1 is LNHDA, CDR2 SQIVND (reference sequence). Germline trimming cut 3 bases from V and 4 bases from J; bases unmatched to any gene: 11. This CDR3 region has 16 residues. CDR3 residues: CASSIRTGRTLYGYTF. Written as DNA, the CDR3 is TGTGCCAGTAGTATCCGGACAGGTCGGACCCTCTATGGCTACACCTTC.

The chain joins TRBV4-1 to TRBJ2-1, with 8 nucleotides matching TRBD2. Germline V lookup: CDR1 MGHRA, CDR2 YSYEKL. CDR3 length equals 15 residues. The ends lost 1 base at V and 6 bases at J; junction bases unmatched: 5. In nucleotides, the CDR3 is TGCGCCAGCAGCCAAGGTCGGCTAGCGGGCAATGAGCAGTTCTTC. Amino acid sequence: CASSQGRLAGNEQFF.

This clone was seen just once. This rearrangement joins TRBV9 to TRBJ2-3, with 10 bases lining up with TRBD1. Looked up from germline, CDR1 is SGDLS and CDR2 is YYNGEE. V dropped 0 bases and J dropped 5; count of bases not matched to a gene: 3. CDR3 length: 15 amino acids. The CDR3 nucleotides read TGTGCCAGCAGCGTAGGCGGGACAGGGGTAGATACGCAGTATTTT. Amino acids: CASSVGGTGVDTQYF.